This TCR beta chain was captured in a study of tissue T cells after allogeneic stem cell transplantation. CDR3 length: 15 amino acids. Germline assignment: CDR1 SGDLS and CDR2 YYNGEE. V was pared by 3 bases and J by 5 bases, with 10 bases of the junction left unmatched. Sequencing used immunoSEQ multiplex PCR; TCRdb keeps in-frame clones, though not all of them. Found here are 25,000 or so clones, about 90% of them singletons; the top ten hold about 2%. The origin of this receptor is a male donor at least 60 years old who later had graft-versus-host disease after an allogeneic stem cell transplant. The chain has TRBV9 and TRBJ1-1, with 7 positions matching TRBD1. Sequencing used blood, obtained before transplantation. The CDR3, as DNA: TGTGCCAGCAGCGGCGATGGAGGGGGCTGGACTGAAGCTTTCTTT. Encoded protein: CASSGDGGGWTEAFF.